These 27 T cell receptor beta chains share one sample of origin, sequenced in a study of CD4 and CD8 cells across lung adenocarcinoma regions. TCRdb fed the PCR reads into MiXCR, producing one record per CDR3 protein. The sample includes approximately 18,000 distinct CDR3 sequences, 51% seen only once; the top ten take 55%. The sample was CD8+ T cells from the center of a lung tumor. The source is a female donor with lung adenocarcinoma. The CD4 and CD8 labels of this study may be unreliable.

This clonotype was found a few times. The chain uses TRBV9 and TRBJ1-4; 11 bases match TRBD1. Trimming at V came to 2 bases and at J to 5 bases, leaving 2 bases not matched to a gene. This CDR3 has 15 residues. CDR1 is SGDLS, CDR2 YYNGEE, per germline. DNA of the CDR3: TGTGCCAGCAGCGTGGGGACAGGGGGAAATGAAAAACTGTTTTTT. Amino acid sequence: CASSVGTGGNEKLFF.

The CDR3 protein is CASRVLALWAKNIQYF. In nucleotides, the CDR3 is TGTGCCAGCCGCGTGTTGGCGCTGTGGGCCAAAAACATTCAGTACTTC. The chain recombines TRBV6-1 with TRBJ2-4; D uncertain. Trimming shortened V by 8 bases and J by 1 base, and 18 bases separated the two germline ends. In germline, CDR1 is MNHNS, CDR2 SASEGT. The CDR3 is 16 residues long.

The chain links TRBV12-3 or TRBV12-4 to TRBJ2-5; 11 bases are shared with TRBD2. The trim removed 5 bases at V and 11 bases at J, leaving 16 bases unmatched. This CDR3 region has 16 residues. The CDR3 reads CASSLSIAGGPNEQYF. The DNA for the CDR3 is TGTGCCAGCAGTCTTTCCATAGCGGGGGGGCCCAATGAGCAGTACTTC.

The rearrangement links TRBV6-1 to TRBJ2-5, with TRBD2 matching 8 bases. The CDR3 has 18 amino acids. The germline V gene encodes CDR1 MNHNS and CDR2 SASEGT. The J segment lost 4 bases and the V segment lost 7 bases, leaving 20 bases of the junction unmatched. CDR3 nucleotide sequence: TGTGCCAGCACCCCCAAGGCGGGAGGAGCGGGTGGCACAGAGACCCAGTACTTC. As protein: CASTPKAGGAGGTETQYF.

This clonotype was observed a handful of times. The CDR3 reads CASSLVRRDNEQYF. Here the CDR3 DNA reads TGCGCCAGCAGCTTGGTACGGAGGGACAATGAGCAGTACTTC. This chain uses TRBV5-1 with TRBJ2-5, with D perhaps TRBD1 or TRBD2 (6 bases each). CDR3 length: 14 amino acids. Germline V gives CDR1 SGHRS, CDR2 YFSETQ. Trimming took off 0 bases at V and 11 bases at J, with 17 bases between the two ends.

CDR3 in amino acids: CASSQDGLGKEQFF. For the CDR3, the DNA is TGTGCCAGCAGCCAAGATGGGTTAGGCAAGGAGCAGTTCTTC. The chain has TRBV4-2 and TRBJ2-1; D gene unclear. The CDR3 length is 14 residues. Germline values: CDR1 LGHNA, CDR2 YNFKEQ. Trimming pared 0 bases from V and 10 bases from J, leaving 13 bases between.

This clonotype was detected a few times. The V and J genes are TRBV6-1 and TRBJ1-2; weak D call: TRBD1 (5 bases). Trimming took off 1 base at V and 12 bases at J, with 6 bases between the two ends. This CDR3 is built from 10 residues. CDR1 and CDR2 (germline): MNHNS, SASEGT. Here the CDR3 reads CASSEGDDTF. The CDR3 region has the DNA TGTGCCAGCAGTGAAGGGGACGACACCTTC.

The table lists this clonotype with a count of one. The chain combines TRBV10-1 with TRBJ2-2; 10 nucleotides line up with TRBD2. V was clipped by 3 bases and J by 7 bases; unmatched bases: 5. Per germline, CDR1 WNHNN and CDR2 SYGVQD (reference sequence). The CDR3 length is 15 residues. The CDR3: CASSDLAGGIGELFF. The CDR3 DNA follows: TGCGCCAGCAGTGATTTAGCGGGAGGAATCGGGGAGCTGTTTTTT.

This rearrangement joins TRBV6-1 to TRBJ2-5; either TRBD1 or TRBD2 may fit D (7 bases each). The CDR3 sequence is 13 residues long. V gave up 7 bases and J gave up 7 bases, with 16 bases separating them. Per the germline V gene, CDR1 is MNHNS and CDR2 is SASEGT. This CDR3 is CASKSGRGGTQYF. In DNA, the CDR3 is TGTGCCAGCAAGTCCGGCAGGGGGGGGACCCAGTACTTC.

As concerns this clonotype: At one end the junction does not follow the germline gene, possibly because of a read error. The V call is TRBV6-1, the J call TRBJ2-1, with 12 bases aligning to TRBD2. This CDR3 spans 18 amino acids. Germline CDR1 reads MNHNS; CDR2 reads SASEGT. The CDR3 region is CASSRRLAGGPRKDTQYF. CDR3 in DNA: TGTGCCAGCAGTCGCCGCCTAGCGGGGGGGCCTCGCAAAGATACTCAGTATTTC.

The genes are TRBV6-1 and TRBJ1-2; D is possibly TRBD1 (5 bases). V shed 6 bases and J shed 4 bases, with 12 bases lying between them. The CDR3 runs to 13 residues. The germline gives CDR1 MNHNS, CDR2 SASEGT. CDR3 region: CASSQQAGYGYTF. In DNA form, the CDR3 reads TGTGCCAGCAGCCAACAGGCAGGCTATGGCTACACCTTC.

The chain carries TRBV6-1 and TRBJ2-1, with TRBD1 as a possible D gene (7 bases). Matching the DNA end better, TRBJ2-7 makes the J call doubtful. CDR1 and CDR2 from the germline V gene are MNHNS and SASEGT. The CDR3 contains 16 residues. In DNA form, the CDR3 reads TGTGCCAGCAGGGGGTCAGGGGGGCGTGACAAAGAGACGCAGTACTTC. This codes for CASRGSGGRDKETQYF.

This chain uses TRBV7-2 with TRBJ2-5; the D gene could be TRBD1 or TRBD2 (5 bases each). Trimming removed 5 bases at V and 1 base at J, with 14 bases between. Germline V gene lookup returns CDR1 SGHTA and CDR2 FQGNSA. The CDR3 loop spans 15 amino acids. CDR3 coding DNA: TGTGCCAGCAGCCCAAACGTGGGGACCCAAGAGACCCAGTACTTC. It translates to CASSPNVGTQETQYF.

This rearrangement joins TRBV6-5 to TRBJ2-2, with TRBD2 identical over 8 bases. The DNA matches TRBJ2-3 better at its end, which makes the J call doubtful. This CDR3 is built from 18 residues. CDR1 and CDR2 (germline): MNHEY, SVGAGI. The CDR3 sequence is CASSYAPWRGVNTGEQYF. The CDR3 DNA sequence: TGTGCCAGCAGTTACGCCCCTTGGCGGGGGGTGAACACAGGTGAGCAGTATTTT.

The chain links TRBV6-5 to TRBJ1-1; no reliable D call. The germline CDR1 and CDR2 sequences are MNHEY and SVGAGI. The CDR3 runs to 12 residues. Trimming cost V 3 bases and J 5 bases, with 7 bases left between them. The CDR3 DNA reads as TGTGCCAGCAGTTATGTGGGGACTGAAGCTTTCTTT. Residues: CASSYVGTEAFF.

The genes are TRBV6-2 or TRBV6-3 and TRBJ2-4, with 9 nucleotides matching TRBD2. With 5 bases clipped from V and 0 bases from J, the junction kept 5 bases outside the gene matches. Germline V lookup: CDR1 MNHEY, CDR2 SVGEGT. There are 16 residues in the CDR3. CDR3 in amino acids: CASSISGGVAKNIQYF. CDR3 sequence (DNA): TGTGCCAGCAGTATTAGCGGGGGAGTAGCCAAAAACATTCAGTACTTC.

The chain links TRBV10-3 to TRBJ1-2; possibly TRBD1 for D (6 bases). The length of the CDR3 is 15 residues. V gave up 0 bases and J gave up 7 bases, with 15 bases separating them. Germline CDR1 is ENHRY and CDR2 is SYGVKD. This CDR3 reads CAISESPGATPGYTF. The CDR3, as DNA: TGTGCCATCAGTGAGTCTCCGGGGGCTACACCTGGCTACACCTTC.

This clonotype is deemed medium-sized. This chain's CDR3 is CASSGTEGHGYTF. CDR3 DNA: TGTGCCAGCAGTGGGACTGAAGGGCACGGCTACACCTTC. The chain combines TRBV6-1 with TRBJ1-2; D unresolved. Germline V gives CDR1 MNHNS, CDR2 SASEGT. Trimming shortened V by 4 bases and J by 8 bases, and 14 bases separated the two germline ends. The CDR3 is made up of 13 amino acids.

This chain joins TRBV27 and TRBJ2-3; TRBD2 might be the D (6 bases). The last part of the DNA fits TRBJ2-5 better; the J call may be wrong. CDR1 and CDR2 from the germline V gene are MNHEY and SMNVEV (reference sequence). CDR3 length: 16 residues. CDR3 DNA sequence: TGTGCCAGCGCCTGTTGGCGGGGCACTAACACAGATACCCAGTACTTC. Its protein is CASACWRGTNTDTQYF.

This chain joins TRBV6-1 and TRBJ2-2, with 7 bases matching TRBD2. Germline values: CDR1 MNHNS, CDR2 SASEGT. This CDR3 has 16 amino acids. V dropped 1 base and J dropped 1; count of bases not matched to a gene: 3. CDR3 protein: CASSEDQRGNTGELFF. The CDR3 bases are TGTGCCAGCAGTGAAGACCAGCGGGGGAACACCGGGGAGCTGTTTTTT.

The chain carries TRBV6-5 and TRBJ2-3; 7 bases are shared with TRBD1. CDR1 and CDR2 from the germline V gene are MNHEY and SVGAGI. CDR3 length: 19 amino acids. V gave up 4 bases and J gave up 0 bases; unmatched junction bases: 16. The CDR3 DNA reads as TGTGCCAGCAGTTCTCTGACAGTCCCAGGGGGTCTTAGCACAGATACGCAGTATTTT. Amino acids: CASSSLTVPGGLSTDTQYF.

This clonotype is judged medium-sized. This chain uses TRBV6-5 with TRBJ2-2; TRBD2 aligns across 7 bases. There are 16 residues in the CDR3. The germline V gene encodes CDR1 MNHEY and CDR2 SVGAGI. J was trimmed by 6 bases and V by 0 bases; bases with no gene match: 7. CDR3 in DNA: TGTGCCAGCAGTTACTCGACTTTTGGGGGGGCCGGGGAGCTGTTTTTT. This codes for CASSYSTFGGAGELFF.

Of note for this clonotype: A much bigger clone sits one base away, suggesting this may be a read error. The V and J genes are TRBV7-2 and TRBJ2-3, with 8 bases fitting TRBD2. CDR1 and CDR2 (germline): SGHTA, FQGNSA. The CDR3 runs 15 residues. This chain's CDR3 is CVSSFRRGGPDTQYF. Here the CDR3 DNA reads TGTGTCAGCAGCTTCCGTCGGGGGGGCCCAGATACGCAGTATTTT.

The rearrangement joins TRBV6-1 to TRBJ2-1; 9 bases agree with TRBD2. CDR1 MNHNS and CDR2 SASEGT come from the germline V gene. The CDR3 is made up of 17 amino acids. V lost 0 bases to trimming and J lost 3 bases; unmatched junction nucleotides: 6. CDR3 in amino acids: CASSEAAAGGLYNEQFF. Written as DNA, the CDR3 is TGTGCCAGCAGTGAAGCGGCAGCGGGGGGCCTCTACAATGAGCAGTTCTTC.

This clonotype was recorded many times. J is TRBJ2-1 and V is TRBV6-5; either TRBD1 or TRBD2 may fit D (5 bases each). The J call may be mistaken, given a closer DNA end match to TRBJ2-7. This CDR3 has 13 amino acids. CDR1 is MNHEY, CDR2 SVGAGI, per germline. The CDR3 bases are TGTGCCAGCAGTTATGGGGGAAACTACGAGCAGTACTTC. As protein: CASSYGGNYEQYF.

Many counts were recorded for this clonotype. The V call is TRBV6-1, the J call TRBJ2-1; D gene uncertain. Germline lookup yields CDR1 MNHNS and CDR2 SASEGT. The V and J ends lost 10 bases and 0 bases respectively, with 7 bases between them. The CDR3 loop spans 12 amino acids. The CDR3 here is CATSSSYNEQFF. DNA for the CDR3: TGTGCCACTTCGAGCTCCTACAATGAGCAGTTCTTC.

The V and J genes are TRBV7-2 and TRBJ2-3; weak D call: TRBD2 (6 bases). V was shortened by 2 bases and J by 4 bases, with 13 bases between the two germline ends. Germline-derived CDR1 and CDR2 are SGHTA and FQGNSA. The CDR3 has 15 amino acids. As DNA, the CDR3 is TGTGCCAGCAGCTTAAGGGAGGCTCGCGCAGATACGCAGTATTTT. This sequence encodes CASSLREARADTQYF.